This TCR beta chain was observed in a study of T cell repertoires in cytomegalovirus infection. Study-wide context: Public TCR beta signature analysis indicated the presence of both CMV infection and matching HLA type.

This clonotype was counted many times. Germline V gene sequence: CDR1 SGHAT, CDR2 FQDESV (reference sequence). CDR3 length: 16 residues. Trimming pared 1 base from V and 6 bases from J, leaving 15 bases between. Each CDR3 protein is one row after TCRdb ran MiXCR on the reads. The repertoire holds over 450,000 distinct CDR3 sequences, with about 11% as singletons. The sample consisted of PBMCs. J is TRBJ2-2 and V is TRBV11-1; D unclear. This receptor was identified in a human donor in good health (CMV status not recorded). Some clones in this sample may be carry-over from other donors' samples. Here the CDR3 reads CASSLGKIEHPGELFF. In nucleotides, the CDR3 is TGTGCCAGCAGCTTAGGAAAGATCGAACACCCCGGGGAGCTGTTTTTT.